The rows below give T cell receptor beta chains drawn from one sample of a study of T cell repertoires in cytomegalovirus infection. MiXCR was run by TCRdb on the reads, yielding one entry per CDR3 protein. Of 750,000 to 900,000 distinct CDR3 sequences in the sample, around 29% are singletons; the top ten hold around 13%. These receptors lack a known antigen. Material: cultured CD8+ T cells from PBMCs, obtained from culture after CMV antigen stimulation. Every receptor here comes from a human donor in good health (CMV status not recorded). Some clones in this sample may be carry-over from other donors' samples. CDR3s include the opening cysteine and the closing phenylalanine or tryptophan. Each record gives: clone size, J gene, D gene, CDR3 length, V gene, CDR3 protein, CDR3 DNA. The D gene is left open where the match is weak. Clone size is stated in some rows and not others, as once, few, many or a class when expanded.

clone_size: -; j_call: TRBJ2-2; d_call: TRBD2; cdr3_length: 17; v_call: TRBV7-2; cdr3_aa: CASNPYQRGGNTGELFF; cdr3_nt: TGTGCCAGCAACCCTTATCAGCGGGGGGGGAACACCGGGGAGCTGTTTTTT
clone_size: few; j_call: TRBJ2-3; d_call: -; cdr3_length: 16; v_call: TRBV5-5; cdr3_aa: CASSSHEGDVTDTQYF; cdr3_nt: TGTGCCAGCAGCTCCCACGAGGGGGATGTCACAGATACGCAGTATTTT
clone_size: -; j_call: TRBJ2-3; d_call: -; cdr3_length: 14; v_call: TRBV6-2/TRBV6-3; cdr3_aa: CASTHQGRADTQYF; cdr3_nt: TGTGCCAGCACCCACCAGGGCAGGGCGGATACGCAGTATTTT
clone_size: -; j_call: TRBJ2-3; d_call: TRBD1; cdr3_length: 15; v_call: TRBV7-8; cdr3_aa: CASSLIRGLADTQYF; cdr3_nt: TGTGCCAGCAGCTTAATCAGGGGGCTGGCAGATACGCAGTATTTT
clone_size: many; j_call: TRBJ1-4; d_call: TRBD1; cdr3_length: 21; v_call: TRBV7-9; cdr3_aa: CASSFEGTGDMRPPTNEKLFF; cdr3_nt: TGTGCCAGCAGCTTCGAAGGGACAGGGGATATGCGACCTCCAACTAATGAAAAACTGTTTTTT
clone_size: -; j_call: TRBJ2-1; d_call: -; cdr3_length: 16; v_call: TRBV18; cdr3_aa: CASSRKGGIAYNEQFF; cdr3_nt: TGTGCCAGCTCACGCAAAGGGGGAATCGCCTACAATGAGCAGTTCTTC
clone_size: -; j_call: TRBJ1-1; d_call: -; cdr3_length: 15; v_call: TRBV4-3; cdr3_aa: CASSRHHARNTEAFF; cdr3_nt: TGCGCCAGCAGCCGCCACCACGCACGGAACACTGAAGCTTTCTTT
clone_size: -; j_call: TRBJ2-3; d_call: -; cdr3_length: 15; v_call: TRBV20-1; cdr3_aa: CSASEENFSTDTQYF; cdr3_nt: TGCAGTGCGTCTGAAGAAAATTTTAGCACAGATACGCAGTATTTT
clone_size: -; j_call: TRBJ1-1; d_call: -; cdr3_length: 17; v_call: TRBV25-1; cdr3_aa: CASSESYLAGVNTEAFF; cdr3_nt: TGTGCCAGCAGTGAAAGTTACTTGGCAGGGGTCAACACTGAAGCTTTCTTT
clone_size: few; j_call: TRBJ2-1; d_call: -; cdr3_length: 17; v_call: TRBV7-6; cdr3_aa: CASSLASGESSYNEQFF; cdr3_nt: TGTGCCAGCAGCTTAGCGTCGGGTGAAAGCTCCTACAATGAGCAGTTCTTC
clone_size: many; j_call: TRBJ2-1; d_call: -; cdr3_length: 14; v_call: TRBV12-3/TRBV12-4; cdr3_aa: CASSLRGTYNEQFF; cdr3_nt: TGTGCCAGCAGTTTACGGGGGACCTACAATGAGCAGTTCTTC
clone_size: -; j_call: TRBJ2-2; d_call: -; cdr3_length: 13; v_call: TRBV2; cdr3_aa: CASTSRGNGELFF; cdr3_nt: TGTGCCAGCACTTCGCGGGGTAACGGGGAGCTGTTTTTT
clone_size: -; j_call: TRBJ2-1; d_call: -; cdr3_length: 16; v_call: TRBV27; cdr3_aa: CASNLRAPSSYNEQFF; cdr3_nt: TGTGCCAGCAATCTCCGGGCCCCGAGCTCCTACAATGAGCAGTTCTTC
clone_size: few; j_call: TRBJ2-1; d_call: TRBD1; cdr3_length: 15; v_call: TRBV5-5; cdr3_aa: CASSLEGQKYNEQFF; cdr3_nt: TGTGCCAGCAGCTTGGAGGGACAGAAATACAATGAGCAGTTCTTC
clone_size: few; j_call: TRBJ2-7; d_call: -; cdr3_length: 12; v_call: TRBV7-9; cdr3_aa: CASSYQPDEQYF; cdr3_nt: TGTGCCAGCAGTTACCAGCCCGACGAGCAGTACTTC
clone_size: -; j_call: TRBJ1-1; d_call: TRBD1; cdr3_length: 14; v_call: TRBV19; cdr3_aa: CASTTGELPTEAFF; cdr3_nt: TGTGCCAGTACCACAGGGGAGTTGCCCACTGAAGCTTTCTTT
clone_size: -; j_call: TRBJ2-2; d_call: -; cdr3_length: 12; v_call: TRBV29-1; cdr3_aa: CSVARNTGELFF; cdr3_nt: TGCAGCGTTGCCCGGAACACCGGGGAGCTGTTTTTT
clone_size: few; j_call: TRBJ2-7; d_call: -; cdr3_length: 15; v_call: TRBV28; cdr3_aa: CASSSVGLMEYEQYF; cdr3_nt: TGTGCCAGCAGTTCCGTGGGGTTAATGGAATACGAGCAGTACTTC
clone_size: -; j_call: TRBJ2-1; d_call: TRBD1; cdr3_length: 15; v_call: TRBV20-1; cdr3_aa: CSARALTGDSIKQFF; cdr3_nt: TGCAGTGCTAGAGCCCTAACAGGGGATTCTATAAAGCAGTTCTTC
clone_size: -; j_call: TRBJ2-5; d_call: -; cdr3_length: 13; v_call: TRBV20-1; cdr3_aa: CSAPRDTQETQYF; cdr3_nt: TGCAGTGCTCCCCGGGACACACAAGAGACCCAGTACTTC
clone_size: -; j_call: TRBJ2-1; d_call: -; cdr3_length: 18; v_call: TRBV5-1; cdr3_aa: CASSSRDIRFSSYNEQFF; cdr3_nt: TGCGCCAGCAGCTCCCGGGACATTCGATTCAGCTCCTACAATGAGCAGTTCTTC
clone_size: few; j_call: TRBJ2-3; d_call: -; cdr3_length: 16; v_call: TRBV12-3/TRBV12-4; cdr3_aa: CASSPPDVVSTDTQYF; cdr3_nt: TGTGCCAGCAGCCCACCGGATGTTGTGAGCACAGATACGCAGTATTTT
clone_size: many; j_call: TRBJ2-5; d_call: -; cdr3_length: 14; v_call: TRBV7-8; cdr3_aa: CASSSGRGQETQYF; cdr3_nt: TGTGCCAGCAGCTCGGGTCGCGGCCAAGAGACCCAGTACTTC
clone_size: -; j_call: TRBJ1-4; d_call: TRBD1; cdr3_length: 13; v_call: TRBV7-9; cdr3_aa: CATRQGSNEKLFF; cdr3_nt: TGTGCCACCAGACAGGGGTCTAATGAAAAACTGTTTTTT
clone_size: many; j_call: TRBJ1-6; d_call: TRBD1; cdr3_length: 16; v_call: TRBV7-2; cdr3_aa: CASSLAGGQAGSPLHF; cdr3_nt: TGTGCCAGCAGCTTAGCGGGTGGACAGGCGGGGTCACCCCTCCACTTT
clone_size: many; j_call: TRBJ2-1; d_call: -; cdr3_length: 14; v_call: TRBV7-3; cdr3_aa: CASSPLAMDNEQFF; cdr3_nt: TGTGCCAGCAGCCCCCTGGCTATGGACAATGAGCAGTTCTTC
clone_size: few; j_call: TRBJ1-2; d_call: TRBD1; cdr3_length: 14; v_call: TRBV20-1; cdr3_aa: CSARSGQGDYGYTF; cdr3_nt: TGCAGTGCTAGAAGCGGACAGGGTGACTATGGCTACACCTTC
clone_size: -; j_call: TRBJ2-7; d_call: -; cdr3_length: 12; v_call: TRBV12-3/TRBV12-4; cdr3_aa: CASSQGPYEQYF; cdr3_nt: TGTGCCAGCAGCCAAGGACCCTACGAGCAGTACTTC
clone_size: few; j_call: TRBJ2-5; d_call: -; cdr3_length: 10; v_call: TRBV6-1; cdr3_aa: CASSVETQYF; cdr3_nt: TGTGCCAGCAGTGTTGAGACCCAGTACTTC
clone_size: -; j_call: TRBJ1-6; d_call: -; cdr3_length: 15; v_call: TRBV6-2/TRBV6-3; cdr3_aa: CASSYTEGYNSPLHF; cdr3_nt: TGTGCCAGCAGTTACACAGAGGGTTATAATTCACCCCTCCACTTT
clone_size: few; j_call: TRBJ2-2; d_call: -; cdr3_length: 12; v_call: TRBV6-1; cdr3_aa: CARGPRGGELFF; cdr3_nt: TGTGCCAGGGGACCCCGAGGCGGGGAGCTGTTTTTT
clone_size: -; j_call: TRBJ2-1; d_call: -; cdr3_length: 12; v_call: TRBV12-5; cdr3_aa: CASGLGHNEQFF; cdr3_nt: TGTGCTAGTGGTTTGGGACACAATGAGCAGTTCTTC
clone_size: few; j_call: TRBJ2-3; d_call: TRBD2; cdr3_length: 18; v_call: TRBV6-9; cdr3_aa: CASTIPLGLAGGTDTQYF; cdr3_nt: TGTGCCAGCACCATACCTCTCGGATTAGCGGGGGGCACAGATACGCAGTATTTT